This T cell receptor (beta chain) was captured in a study of cytomegalovirus exposure and HLA in healthy donors. Study as a whole: Most genotyped donors, 75% to 85% of roughly 400, had Caucasian-associated genetic ancestry. Notes on the study in general: Immune exposure information comprised only CMV serostatus.

Between the trimmed V and J ends, which lost 4 bases and 6 bases, there was a span of 4 bases. Germline V gene data show CDR1 as MDHEN and CDR2 as SYDVKM. This CDR3 is built from 11 residues. Healthy bone marrow donors made up the cohort. This PCR relied on a set of 60 Vbeta primers and 13 Jbeta primers. The assay was immunoSEQ multiplex PCR, and TCRdb's table has in-frame clones only and misses some. The table includes about 110,000 clones, approximately 82% detected once. As for this clone: Its target is unknown.

The sequencing input was PBMCs. This TCR was sampled from a man aged 40-49 years in good health and CMV-seropositive. The chain couples TRBV28 to TRBJ2-1; D call uncertain. The CDR3 DNA reads as TGTGCCAGCAGTTCCCGCAATGAGCAGTTCTTC. As protein: CASSSRNEQFF.